This T cell receptor beta chain was captured by sequencing in a study of CD4 T cell repertoires in COVID-19 (dated by TCRdb to about 2021). In the study overall: To analyze cross-reactivity, the CFSE-low cells were expanded with IL-2 for roughly nine days and then labeled again and restimulated with spike proteins from other coronaviruses. Naturally processed CD4+ T cell responses to SARS-CoV-2 spike and nucleoprotein were characterized in COVID-19-recovered individuals, and clonal composition was assessed by TCR Vbeta sequencing. In a few recovered individuals, the TCR Vbeta repertoire of SARS-CoV-2-reactive T cells was analyzed at the subset level.

Study-wide conclusions, independent of this receptor: Several of the most expanded SARS-CoV-2-reactive clonotypes were present in two or all three memory subsets, which suggests intraclonal diversification. Consistent with cross-reactivity, between roughly 6 and 25% of SARS-CoV-2 clonotypes also showed up in secondary cultures stimulated with SARS-CoV and/or HKU1 spike.

From its cysteine to its phenylalanine, the CDR3 spans 15 amino acids. The CDR3 DNA has 45 bases and is translated from base 1. Details on this clone: Its antigen specificity is not known. Per-base qualities were not stored, and no clone one base away is much larger.

The sample's time point label, in plain terms: sample from a COVID-19-recovered individual after infection. Donors were patients who had recovered from mild-to-severe COVID-19. Memory T cell samples that were not cultured went straight to sequencing right after ex vivo isolation. From peripheral blood mononuclear cells, the researchers isolated CD4+ total memory, central memory, effector memory and circulating T follicular helper cells. The library relied on the immunoSEQ multiplex PCR assay. On the study's bioinformatics: The Chao-Jaccard similarity index and counts of shared clonotypes were used to quantify repertoire overlap between subsets. TCRdb holds this immuneACCESS table with in-frame rearrangements only. Some clones are missing; in checked studies, unresolved V genes explain under half, and the rest has no known cause. V, J and clone size are taken as reported in that table, and D and trimming were inferred from the DNA itself. The sample yields about 75,000 clones; 83% were counted once. Roughly 0.5% of the sample is held by the ten biggest clonotypes.

The specimen was CD4+ T cells from peripheral blood, collected after recovery from COVID-19. The chain joins TRBV1 to TRBJ2-3; TRBD2, as called in the table, went unchecked against the DNA. TRBV1 is flagged as a pseudogene. The receptor was derived from a human donor who had COVID-19. The CDR3 protein sequence reads: CTSSRCVARTDTQYF. The DNA is TGCACCAGCAGCCGCTGCGTAGCTCGCACAGATACGCAGTATTTT.